Presented here are 9 T cell receptor beta chains from one specimen sequenced in a study of human T cells and chemical hapten exposure. Time point in this sample: pre-sensitization, week 0. Stated treatment: therapeutic diphenylcyclopropenone sensitization with weekly scalp DPC. MiXCR, applied by TCRdb to the RACE reads, yields one record per CDR3 protein. The profile covers roughly 380,000 distinct CDR3 sequences, with 5% to 6.5% appearing a single time and approximately 2.4% taken by the ten largest. The source was whole blood, collected in connection with sensitization to the hapten diphenylcyclopropenone (DPC). These receptors were obtained from a woman aged 50 to 65 with alopecia areata. Some clones in this sample may be carry-over from other donors' samples.

This rearrangement joins TRBV10-3 to TRBJ1-2, with 9 nucleotides matching TRBD1. Per germline, CDR1 ENHRY and CDR2 SYGVKD. Trimming cost V 10 bases and J 6 bases; bases outside gene matches: 6. The CDR3 loop spans 12 amino acids. This CDR3 reads CATVGDRDGYTF. CDR3 bases: TGTGCCACCGTCGGGGACAGGGATGGCTACACCTTC.

The table lists this clonotype with many counts. The rearrangement joins TRBV4-3 to TRBJ2-7; D is possibly TRBD2 (7 bases). The length of the CDR3 is 15 residues. In germline, CDR1 is LGHNA, CDR2 YSLEER. Trimming shortened V by 2 bases and J by 7 bases, and 18 bases separated the two germline ends. DNA of the CDR3: TGCGCCAGCAGCCAATACCGAGGGGGGGCAGGGGAGCAGTACTTC. Translated, it gives CASSQYRGGAGEQYF.

This clonotype came up many times. The V gene is TRBV7-9, the J gene TRBJ1-5, with a weak D call TRBD1 (5 bases). The CDR3 is 13 residues long. The V gene lost 6 bases and the J gene lost 4 bases, with 10 bases spanning the gap. Germline V gene lookup returns CDR1 SEHNR and CDR2 FQNEAQ (reference sequence). CDR3 region: CASSMGGNQPQHF. CDR3 in DNA: TGTGCCAGCAGTATGGGGGGGAATCAGCCCCAGCATTTT. Full variable domain (remainder filled in from reference TRBV7-9 and TRBJ1-5): DTGVSQNPRHKITKRGQNVTFRCDPISEHNRLYWYRQTLGQGPEFLTYFQNEAQLEKSRLLSDRFSAERPKGSFSTLEIQRTEQGDSAMYLCASSMGGNQPQHFGDGTRLSIL.

This clonotype came up many times. This chain connects TRBV7-9 to TRBJ2-7; a weak D match, TRBD2 (6 bases). V gave up 5 bases and J gave up 5 bases, with 19 bases separating them. Germline V gene lookup returns CDR1 SEHNR and CDR2 FQNEAQ (reference sequence). This CDR3 contains 15 residues. The CDR3 is CASSQQGRKGHEQYF. The CDR3 coding sequence is TGTGCCAGCAGCCAACAAGGGAGGAAAGGCCACGAGCAGTACTTC.

This clonotype appeared many times. The V and J genes are TRBV12-3 or TRBV12-4 and TRBJ2-5; 7 positions match TRBD1. V shed 5 bases, J shed 5 bases, and the junction held 11 bases outside the gene matches. There are 15 residues in the CDR3. Written as DNA, the CDR3 is TGTGCCAGCAGTATCTCCGGGACAGCCCTCGAGACCCAGTACTTC. Its translation is CASSISGTALETQYF.

The V call is TRBV11-2, the J call TRBJ2-2; possible D gene TRBD2, 7 bases. V lost 5 bases and J lost 0, with 13 bases in between. Germline V gives CDR1 SGHAT, CDR2 FQNNGV. The CDR3 loop spans 16 amino acids. CDR3 in DNA: TGTGCCAGCAGCCTCGCGGGGGCTACGAACACCGGGGAGCTGTTTTTT. It encodes CASSLAGATNTGELFF.

This clonotype was recorded many times. The chain is built from TRBV5-1 and TRBJ1-1, with no clear D. Trimming left V 1 base short and J 0 bases short, with 7 bases between. The germline CDR1 and CDR2 sequences are SGHRS and YFSETQ. The CDR3 runs 14 residues. The CDR3 is CASSLRQVNTEAFF. Written as DNA, the CDR3 is TGCGCCAGCAGCTTGCGCCAGGTGAACACTGAAGCTTTCTTT.

Ten or more counts support this clonotype. V usage is TRBV5-1 and J usage is TRBJ2-7; D call uncertain. V was shortened by 0 bases and J by 0 bases, with 7 bases between the two germline ends. The germline gives CDR1 SGHRS, CDR2 YFSETQ. This CDR3 spans 14 amino acids. CDR3 sequence (DNA): TGCGCCAGCAGCTTGGAGGCTCACTCCTACGAGCAGTACTTC. Translation: CASSLEAHSYEQYF.

The gene calls are TRBV5-3 and TRBJ2-7, with a possible D match to TRBD2 (6 bases). TRBV5-3 is marked as an open reading frame, function uncertain. The CDR3 length is 17 residues. The ends were cut back, 4 bases at V and 3 bases at J, with 23 bases in the middle. The CDR3: CARSARMRDAVNYEQYF. The CDR3 coding sequence is TGTGCCAGAAGCGCGAGAATGCGGGACGCCGTGAACTACGAGCAGTACTTC.